This TCR beta chain is drawn from a study of Ad26.COV2.S vaccination and SARS-CoV-2 variants. Turning to this clone: Its antigen is not known.

The data were produced by immunoSEQ multiplex PCR, yet TCRdb's version contains in-frame clones alone and is incomplete. The sample has more than 150,000 clones, 87% seen once. Findings of the study overall: Placebo and vaccine recipients had non-spike TCR breadth that was similar.

Germline CDR1 reads MGHDK; CDR2 reads SYGVNS. This CDR3 contains 16 residues. J was trimmed by 6 bases and V by 5 bases; bases with no gene match: 6. V is TRBV25-1 and J is TRBJ2-1; TRBD2 matches 14 bases. The specimen comprised peripheral blood, sampled after recovery from COVID-19. The clonotype comes from a human donor who had recovered from COVID-19. The CDR3 DNA reads as TGTGCCAGCAGTATCTTGACTAGCGGGGGGGTCAATGAGCAGTTCTTC. This codes for CASSILTSGGVNEQFF.